One and the same sample provided the 9 T cell receptor beta chains below, sequenced in a study of control samples from healthy donors and cancer patients (TCRdb year 2020). Receptor amplification or capture employed the immunoSEQ multiplex PCR assay. TCRdb's version of the immuneACCESS table is confined to in-frame rearrangements and falls short of the full clone set. An unresolved V gene accounts for under half of the shortfall where checked; the remainder is of unknown origin. In all, the sample holds about 85,000 clones, and roughly nine tenths of those were seen once. Jointly, the top ten make up 3% to 4.5% of the sample. Input material: blood. These receptors all come from a woman under 30 in good health.

The chain links TRBV3-1 (or the pseudogene TRBV3-2) to TRBJ1-1; a weak D match, TRBD1 (5 bases). The CDR3 consists of 14 residues. With 7 bases removed from V and 1 base from J, the gap between germline ends came to 13 bases. Germline CDR1 and CDR2: LGHDT and YNNKEL (reference sequence). The CDR3 DNA reads TGTGCCAGCACCCGCCAGGGCTCGAACACTGAAGCTTTCTTT. Protein product: CASTRQGSNTEAFF.

This chain joins TRBV19 and TRBJ1-6; the match to TRBD1 covers 8 bases. The V segment lost 3 bases and the J segment 9 bases; nucleotides outside the gene matches: 10. From germline, CDR1 is LNHDA and CDR2 SQIVND (reference sequence). There are 16 residues in the CDR3. The CDR3 nucleotides read TGTGCCAGTAGTATCCTTAGGACAGGGCAGGGTTCACCCCTCCACTTT. This sequence encodes CASSILRTGQGSPLHF. Variable domain in full (rest from reference TRBV19 and TRBJ1-6): DGGITQSPKYLFRKEGQNVTLSCEQNLNHDAMYWYRQDPGQGLRLIYYSQIVNDFQKGDIAEGYSVSREKKESFPLTVTSAQKNPTAFYLCASSILRTGQGSPLHFGNGTRLTVT.

The chain carries TRBV7-2 and TRBJ1-3; D ambiguous. V lost 0 bases to trimming and J lost 0 bases, with 9 bases between them. Germline V gene lookup returns CDR1 SGHTA and CDR2 FQGNSA. The CDR3 is 16 amino acids. CDR3 DNA sequence: TGTGCCAGCAGCTTAGCAGGAGTGAGCTCTGGAAACACCATATATTTT. Its translation is CASSLAGVSSGNTIYF.

V is TRBV19 and J is TRBJ2-3; D uncertain. The CDR3 is 19 residues long. V was trimmed by 3 bases and J by 1 base, leaving 23 bases between them. Germline V gives CDR1 LNHDA, CDR2 SQIVND (reference sequence). The CDR3 loop reads CASSIRGPNLSKGTDTQYF. The CDR3 nucleotides read TGTGCCAGTAGTATCCGAGGCCCCAATTTATCGAAGGGCACAGATACGCAGTATTTT.

The rearrangement joins TRBV7-3 to TRBJ1-5; D unresolved. CDR3 length equals 15 residues. Germline CDR1 reads SGHTA; CDR2 reads FQGTGA. Trimming pared 3 bases from V and 3 bases from J, leaving 12 bases between. CDR3 nucleotide sequence: TGTGCCAGCAGCTTTTTAGAAGAATACAATCAGCCCCAGCATTTT. Its translation: CASSFLEEYNQPQHF.

The rearrangement uses TRBV19 and TRBJ1-2; possible D gene TRBD1, 5 bases. Germline V gene lookup returns CDR1 LNHDA and CDR2 SQIVND (reference sequence). CDR3 size: 12 residues. Trimming shortened V by 4 bases and J by 8 bases, and 11 bases separated the two germline ends. CDR3 loop: CASSNGREGYTF. Written as DNA, the CDR3 is TGTGCCAGTAGTAACGGCAGGGAGGGCTACACCTTC. Looking up the rest from reference TRBV19 and TRBJ1-2 gives the full variable domain: DGGITQSPKYLFRKEGQNVTLSCEQNLNHDAMYWYRQDPGQGLRLIYYSQIVNDFQKGDIAEGYSVSREKKESFPLTVTSAQKNPTAFYLCASSNGREGYTFGSGTRLTVV.

In regard to this clone: Sequence at one end of the junction differs from germline and may be a read error. The chain recombines TRBV11-2 with TRBJ2-7; D remains unclear. This CDR3 contains 13 residues. Germline V lookup: CDR1 SGHAT, CDR2 FQNNGV. The CDR3 DNA reads TGTGCCAGCAGCTTTTATTCGTCCTTCGAGCAGTACTTC. Amino acids: CASSFYSSFEQYF.

V gene TRBV6-6 combines with J gene TRBJ1-5; 7 nucleotides match TRBD1. With 2 bases clipped from V and 3 bases from J, the junction kept 4 bases outside the gene matches. CDR3 size: 15 residues. Germline V gene lookup returns CDR1 MNHNY and CDR2 SVGAGI (reference sequence). CDR3 amino acids: CASSYDRVNNQPQHF. The CDR3, as DNA: TGTGCCAGCAGTTACGACAGGGTTAACAATCAGCCCCAGCATTTT.

This clone has a single count. V gene TRBV25-1 combines with J gene TRBJ1-1, with no clear D. Germline-derived CDR1 and CDR2 are MGHDK and SYGVNS. This CDR3 comprises 12 residues. The V gene lost 1 base and the J gene lost 3 bases, with 3 bases spanning the gap. CDR3 sequence: CASSESYTEAFF. The CDR3 region has the DNA TGTGCCAGCAGTGAATCGTACACTGAAGCTTTCTTT.